The 18 T cell receptor beta chains below were found in one sample sequenced in a study of cytomegalovirus exposure and HLA in healthy donors. Some clones are missing from TCRdb's copy, which holds only in-frame ones; the method was immunoSEQ multiplex PCR. Of roughly 260,000 clones in the sample, about 90% were seen once. Sequenced: PBMCs. The receptors stem from a woman aged 18-29 years in good health and CMV-seronegative.

V gene TRBV4-3 combines with J gene TRBJ2-1; TRBD2 agrees at 7 bases. Germline CDR1 reads LGHNA; CDR2 reads YSLEER. Unmatched junction bases numbered 7, after V lost 0 bases and J lost 5 bases. The CDR3 contains 16 residues. DNA of the CDR3: TGCGCCAGCAGCCAAGATTGGGGGAGGGTAGACAATGAGCAGTTCTTC. Translated: CASSQDWGRVDNEQFF.

The rearrangement links TRBV25-1 to TRBJ1-5; weak D call: TRBD1 (6 bases). Germline lookup yields CDR1 MGHDK and CDR2 SYGVNS. This CDR3 region has 12 residues. The germline V and J ends were trimmed by 5 bases and 5 bases, with 7 bases remaining between them. CDR3 loop: CASSTGYQPQHF. The CDR3 nucleotides are TGTGCCAGCAGTACAGGGTATCAGCCCCAGCATTTT.

V gene TRBV5-1 combines with J gene TRBJ2-5; 9 positions agree with TRBD2. With 1 base clipped from V and 1 base from J, the junction kept 2 bases outside the gene matches. Germline loops: CDR1 SGHRS, CDR2 YFSETQ. The CDR3 has 15 residues. CDR3 sequence: CASSLSLAGQETQYF. The CDR3 nucleotides read TGCGCCAGCAGCTTGTCACTAGCGGGCCAAGAGACCCAGTACTTC.

The chain uses TRBV4-2 and TRBJ1-6; 7 nucleotides match TRBD1. This CDR3 is 17 amino acids long. Looked up from germline, CDR1 is LGHNA and CDR2 is YNFKEQ. Trimming removed 0 bases from V and 10 bases from J; junction bases left unmatched: 12. The CDR3 is CASSQDIGPKGASPLHF. CDR3 DNA: TGTGCCAGCAGCCAAGATATTGGCCCAAAGGGGGCATCACCCCTCCACTTT.

The chain couples TRBV28 to TRBJ1-6, with TRBD1 identical over 9 bases. J was trimmed by 11 bases and V by 7 bases; bases with no gene match: 9. The germline CDR1 and CDR2 sequences are MDHEN and SYDVKM. CDR3 length: 14 residues. In nucleotides, the CDR3 is TGTGCCAGCACTAAGGGACAGGGAAGCGCACCCCTCCACTTT. Its protein is CASTKGQGSAPLHF.

The chain uses TRBV7-6 and TRBJ2-1, with 8 bases that match TRBD2. The ends lost 4 bases at V and 0 bases at J; junction bases unmatched: 11. CDR1 SGHVS and CDR2 FNYEAQ come from the germline V gene. The CDR3 consists of 18 residues. The CDR3: CASSSHTGTRFSYNEQFF. The DNA of the CDR3 is TGTGCCAGCAGCTCGCACACCGGGACTAGATTCTCCTACAATGAGCAGTTCTTC.

V gene TRBV20-1 combines with J gene TRBJ2-3, with D perhaps TRBD2 (6 bases). V was trimmed by 2 bases and J by 6 bases, leaving 6 bases between them. The CDR3 is 11 amino acids. The V gene's germline CDR1 is DFQATT and CDR2 SNEGSKA (reference sequence). Written as DNA, the CDR3 is TGCAGTGCTAGACTAGCGGATACGCAGTATTTT. Translation gives CSARLADTQYF.

The rearrangement links TRBV27 to TRBJ1-1; D ambiguous. This CDR3 has 14 residues. Between the trimmed V and J ends, which lost 1 base and 3 bases, there was a span of 9 bases. Germline V gene lookup returns CDR1 MNHEY and CDR2 SMNVEV (reference sequence). CDR3: CASSLFVWHTEAFF. The CDR3 DNA is TGTGCCAGCAGTTTATTTGTCTGGCACACTGAAGCTTTCTTT.

The rearrangement links TRBV6-1 to TRBJ2-7; tentative D call: TRBD1 (5 bases). The CDR3 has 14 amino acids. Germline values: CDR1 MNHNS, CDR2 SASEGT. The V and J ends lost 4 bases and 5 bases respectively, with 15 bases between them. This CDR3 reads CASSAQTVVHEQYV. CDR3 bases: TGTGCCAGCAGTGCTCAGACAGTCGTCCACGAGCAGTACGTC.

The V gene is TRBV19, the J gene TRBJ2-7, with unresolved D. Trimming pared 0 bases from V and 4 bases from J, leaving 13 bases between. The CDR3 is 15 residues long. Germline V gene sequence: CDR1 LNHDA, CDR2 SQIVND (reference sequence). This CDR3 reads CASSIEGVLTYEQYV. DNA for the CDR3: TGTGCCAGTAGTATAGAGGGCGTCCTAACTTACGAGCAGTACGTC.

The gene calls are TRBV14 and TRBJ2-7; 10 bases are shared with TRBD1. Germline V gene lookup returns CDR1 SGHDN and CDR2 FVKESK. The V and J ends lost 4 bases and 3 bases, in that order; junction bases with no gene match: 3. This CDR3 has 14 residues. The CDR3 DNA is TGTGCCAGCAGCCGAGGACAGGGGGGCTACGAGCAGTACTTC. Its protein product is CASSRGQGGYEQYF. Based on the CDR3 plus reference TRBV14 and TRBJ2-7, the full variable domain is EAGVTQFPSHSVIEKGQTVTLRCDPISGHDNLYWYRRVMGKEIKFLLHFVKESKQDESGMPNNRFLAERTGGTYSTLKVQPAELEDSGVYFCASSRGQGGYEQYFGPGTRLTVT.

This clone was recorded once. The V call is TRBV6-1, the J call TRBJ1-1, with 9 positions matching TRBD1. CDR3 length: 13 amino acids. With V trimmed by 6 bases and J by 1 base, 0 bases remained unmatched. CDR1 and CDR2 from the germline V gene are MNHNS and SASEGT. Here the CDR3 DNA reads TGTGCCAGCAGGGACAGGGGGAACACTGAAGCTTTCTTT. Translation: CASRDRGNTEAFF.

This clone was observed a single time. This sequence joins TRBV2 and TRBJ2-5; D is undetermined. Trimming removed 2 bases at V and 1 base at J, with 5 bases between. CDR1 SNHLY and CDR2 FYNNEI come from the germline V gene. CDR3 length equals 13 residues. The CDR3 protein is CASSEQVQETQYF. Written as DNA, the CDR3 is TGTGCCAGCAGTGAACAGGTCCAAGAGACCCAGTACTTC.

This sequence joins TRBV5-1 and TRBJ2-1, with TRBD2 as a possible D gene (5 bases). The CDR3 consists of 15 residues. V lost 0 bases, J lost 2 bases, and 9 bases lay in between. Germline V gives CDR1 SGHRS, CDR2 YFSETQ. The CDR3 bases are TGCGCCAGCAGCTTGGCCAGAGGGACCTACAATGAGCAGTTCTTC. It specifies CASSLARGTYNEQFF.

The chain has TRBV5-1 and TRBJ2-2; D gene uncertain. This CDR3 is 14 amino acids long. Germline V gives CDR1 SGHRS, CDR2 YFSETQ. Trimming took off 2 bases at V and 4 bases at J, with 9 bases between the two ends. CDR3 nucleotides: TGCGCCAGCAGCTTAGGTAGGAGCACCGGGGAGCTGTTTTTT. Translation gives CASSLGRSTGELFF.

This sequence joins TRBV2 and TRBJ2-3, with 8 bases that match TRBD2. V trimming: 5 bases; J trimming: 4 bases; junction bases outside the gene matches: 8. This CDR3 has 15 amino acids. Germline loops: CDR1 SNHLY, CDR2 FYNNEI. The CDR3 nucleotides are TGTGCCAGCAGTTGGGCGGGGGGTCGCGCAGATACGCAGTATTTT. Residues: CASSWAGGRADTQYF.

The rearrangement links TRBV18 to TRBJ2-3, with 8 positions matching TRBD1. The CDR3 is made up of 15 amino acids. Germline V gene data show CDR1 as KGHSH and CDR2 as LQKENI. The V gene end was trimmed by 1 base and the J gene end by 0 bases; junction bases not matched to a gene: 0. The CDR3 region is CASSPRTGSTDTQYF. The CDR3 DNA is TGTGCCAGCTCACCACGGACAGGGAGCACAGATACGCAGTATTTT.

The chain links TRBV4-1 to TRBJ2-7; TRBD2 aligns across 12 bases. With 3 bases clipped from V and 7 bases from J, the junction kept 4 bases outside the gene matches. The germline V gene has CDR1 MGHRA and CDR2 YSYEKL. The CDR3 totals 14 residues. This CDR3 reads CASSQLAGGREQYF. The CDR3 coding sequence is TGCGCCAGCAGCCAGCTAGCGGGGGGGCGGGAGCAGTACTTC.